The clone carrying this T cell receptor (beta chain) was seen many times. Time point specified: newly diagnosed GD, antithyroid drugs for less than 3 months. RNA from PBMCs was the source of the TCR library. Arm-PCR of CDR3 regions with iRepertoire HTBI primers generated TCR beta libraries. TCRdb passed the multiplex PCR reads through MiXCR, listing each CDR3 protein once. There are approximately 400,000 distinct CDR3 sequences in the sample; about 16% occur only once, and approximately 15% lies in the top ten. The sample is drawn from a study of regulatory T cells in long-lasting Graves disease. V lost 4 bases to trimming and J lost 0 bases, with 15 bases between them. CDR1 SGHRS and CDR2 YFSETQ come from the germline V gene. This CDR3 has 16 amino acids. The data were also submitted as part of a second study, on T cells in Graves' hyperthyroidism and ophthalmopathy.

The specimen comprised peripheral blood mononuclear cells (PBMCs), sampled at new diagnosis, from a patient treated with antithyroid drugs. This receptor was identified in a woman between 25 and 40 years old with Graves disease. The chain joins TRBV5-1 to TRBJ2-3; no clear D. Here the CDR3 reads CASSPIDSASTDTQYF. CDR3 sequence (DNA): TGCGCCAGCAGCCCGATAGACTCAGCTAGCACAGATACGCAGTATTTT.